This is a list of T cell receptor beta chains from one sample in a study of T cell changes during pregnancy in multiple sclerosis. TCRdb keeps only in-frame clones here, not all; method: immunoSEQ multiplex PCR. The sample carries 55,000 to 75,000 clones, approximately 95% recorded once. The specimen comprised CD8+ T cells from peripheral blood mononuclear cells, sampled in the second trimester of pregnancy. These receptors came from a female donor with multiple sclerosis, enrolled in a pregnancy study. CDR3s include the opening cysteine and the closing phenylalanine or tryptophan. The D gene is left open where the match is weak. Clone size is stated in some rows and not others, as once, few, many or a class when expanded.

abundance,d_gene,v_gene,j_gene,CDR3aa,CDR3nt
.,TRBD2,TRBV7-7,TRBJ2-3,CASSFLGTSGRPDTQYF,TGTGCCAGCAGCTTTCTCGGGACTAGCGGGAGGCCGGATACGCAGTATTTT
.,TRBD1,TRBV27,TRBJ2-7,CASRIWTGGDEQYF,TGTGCCAGCAGAATATGGACAGGGGGCGACGAGCAGTACTTC
.,TRBD2,TRBV29-1,TRBJ2-2,CSVERGDTGELFF,TGCAGCGTAGAGCGGGGCGACACCGGGGAGCTGTTTTTT
.,.,TRBV7-9,TRBJ2-4,CASSLSPGKGSDIQYF,TGTGCCAGCAGCTTATCTCCAGGGAAAGGGTCGGACATTCAGTACTTC
.,.,TRBV4-1,TRBJ2-7,CASSQPGRHEQYF,TGCGCCAGCAGCCAACCCGGGAGACACGAGCAGTACTTC
.,.,TRBV4-3,TRBJ1-2,CASSQADYSNYGYTF,TGCGCCAGCAGCCAAGCAGACTATTCTAACTATGGCTACACCTTC
.,TRBD1,TRBV27,TRBJ2-1,CASRPRDRGKNEQFF,TGTGCCAGCAGACCCCGGGACAGGGGTAAAAATGAGCAGTTCTTC
.,TRBD2,TRBV25-1,TRBJ2-1,CASSGSGSRPNEQFF,TGTGCCAGCAGTGGTAGCGGGAGTAGACCCAATGAGCAGTTCTTC
once,TRBD2,TRBV27,TRBJ2-2,CASSLGLAGGGTGELFF,TGTGCCAGCAGTTTGGGACTAGCGGGAGGGGGCACCGGGGAGCTGTTTTTT
.,TRBD1,TRBV4-2,TRBJ1-1,CASSPRDRGPSGTEAFF,TGTGCCAGCAGCCCGCGGGACAGGGGGCCGTCGGGCACTGAAGCTTTCTTT
.,TRBD2,TRBV18,TRBJ2-7,CASTLGLATSYEQYF,TGTGCCAGCACCCTGGGACTAGCGACCTCCTACGAGCAGTACTTC
.,.,TRBV27,TRBJ1-5,CASRQGGQPQHF,TGTGCCAGCAGACAGGGTGGGCAGCCCCAGCATTTT
.,.,TRBV19,TRBJ1-5,CASSIQGRGQPQHF,TGTGCCAGTAGTATCCAGGGGAGGGGTCAGCCCCAGCATTTT
.,.,TRBV6-5,TRBJ1-1,CASSYGQGNTEAFF,TGTGCCAGCAGTTACGGGCAGGGGAACACTGAAGCTTTCTTT
.,TRBD2,TRBV6-1,TRBJ2-1,CASSEVAGGYNEQFF,TGTGCCAGCAGTGAAGTAGCGGGAGGTTACAATGAGCAGTTCTTC
once,TRBD1,TRBV28,TRBJ2-7,CASSAPTGYEQYF,TGTGCCAGCAGCGCGCCGACAGGGTACGAGCAGTACTTC
.,TRBD2,TRBV4-2,TRBJ2-1,CASSQDSLAAYNEQFF,TGTGCCAGCAGCCAAGATTCCCTAGCGGCGTACAATGAGCAGTTCTTC
.,.,TRBV7-6,TRBJ2-7,CASSLGPPGSPYEQYF,TGTGCCAGCAGCTTAGGCCCTCCGGGGTCTCCCTACGAGCAGTACTTC
.,.,TRBV27,TRBJ2-1,CASTTGPSDEQFF,TGTGCCAGCACCACAGGGCCTTCGGATGAGCAGTTCTTC
.,.,TRBV4-1,TRBJ2-1,CASSQDSTSGSYNEQFF,TGCGCCAGCAGCCAAGATTCAACCAGCGGGTCCTACAATGAGCAGTTCTTC
.,TRBD1,TRBV28,TRBJ2-7,CASSYATGQEPYEQYF,TGTGCCAGCAGTTATGCAACGGGACAGGAACCCTACGAGCAGTACTTC
.,.,TRBV27,TRBJ1-1,CASGAGVTNTEAFF,TGTGCCAGCGGCGCGGGGGTGACGAACACTGAAGCTTTCTTT
.,.,TRBV27,TRBJ1-5,CASSLTGGRQPQHF,TGTGCCAGCAGTTTAACGGGGGGCCGTCAGCCCCAGCATTTT
.,.,TRBV5-6,TRBJ2-7,CASSLGGSDEQYF,TGTGCCAGCAGCTTAGGAGGGTCTGACGAGCAGTACTTC
.,.,TRBV6-6,TRBJ1-1,CASSYSGGGQAFF,TGTGCCAGCAGTTACTCGGGTGGGGGCCAAGCTTTCTTT
.,TRBD1,TRBV15,TRBJ1-5,CATSSLTGTVNQPQHF,TGTGCCACCAGCAGCCTTACCGGGACAGTGAATCAGCCCCAGCATTTT
.,TRBD1,TRBV2,TRBJ1-2,CASTPTGGNYYGYTF,TGTGCCAGCACTCCCACAGGGGGGAATTACTATGGCTACACCTTC
.,.,TRBV5-1,TRBJ2-3,CASSLDRGGSPPATQYF,TGCGCCAGCAGCTTGGACCGTGGCGGGTCCCCCCCGGCGACGCAGTATTTT
.,TRBD1,TRBV27,TRBJ1-1,CASRQGAGTEAFF,TGTGCCAGCAGGCAGGGGGCTGGCACTGAAGCTTTCTTT
.,.,TRBV19,TRBJ2-7,CASSIMASTSYEQYF,TGTGCCAGTAGTATAATGGCTAGCACCTCCTACGAGCAGTACTTC
.,TRBD2,TRBV29-1,TRBJ2-2,CSAGGRDTGELFF,TGCAGCGCGGGAGGGCGGGACACCGGGGAGCTGTTTTTT
.,TRBD2,TRBV7-3,TRBJ2-6,CASSLPGGSGRDGANVLTF,TGTGCCAGCAGCCTCCCCGGGGGTAGCGGGAGAGATGGGGCCAACGTCCTGACTTTC
.,TRBD1,TRBV19,TRBJ1-5,CASSILGQGNQPQHF,TGTGCCAGTAGCATACTTGGACAGGGGAATCAGCCCCAGCATTTT
.,.,TRBV4-2,TRBJ2-7,CASSQGQDNYEQYF,TGTGCCAGCAGCCAAGGACAGGATAACTACGAGCAGTACTTC
.,TRBD1,TRBV5-1,TRBJ2-5,CASSFGTASQETQYF,TGCGCCAGCAGCTTTGGGACAGCTTCCCAAGAGACCCAGTACTTC
.,TRBD2,TRBV15,TRBJ2-3,CATSRETSGTDTQYF,TGTGCCACCAGCAGAGAGACTAGCGGGACAGATACGCAGTATTTT
.,.,TRBV27,TRBJ1-5,CASLRSAGSNQPQHF,TGTGCCAGCTTAAGGTCCGCGGGGAGCAATCAGCCCCAGCATTTT
.,.,TRBV9,TRBJ2-3,CASSVGVATDTQYF,TGTGCCAGCAGCGTAGGGGTAGCCACAGATACGCAGTATTTT
.,TRBD2,TRBV27,TRBJ2-3,CASRPRLGLAGTDTQYF,TGTGCCAGCAGGCCTCGACTGGGACTAGCGGGCACAGATACGCAGTATTTT
.,.,TRBV19,TRBJ1-2,CASEISNNYGYTF,TGTGCCAGTGAGATTTCGAATAACTATGGCTACACCTTC
.,.,TRBV14,TRBJ2-1,CASSQEAGFYNEQFF,TGTGCCAGCAGCCAAGAGGCGGGGTTCTACAATGAGCAGTTCTTC
.,TRBD1,TRBV10-2,TRBJ2-7,CASSDANRGDEQYF,TGCGCCAGCAGTGATGCAAACAGGGGGGACGAGCAGTACTTC
.,.,TRBV30,TRBJ2-2,CAWSASTSRGTGELFF,TGTGCCTGGAGTGCCTCTACTAGCCGGGGCACCGGGGAGCTGTTTTTT
.,.,TRBV5-6,TRBJ1-1,CASSAAVNTEAFF,TGTGCCAGCAGCGCCGCAGTGAACACTGAAGCTTTCTTT
.,TRBD1,TRBV7-2,TRBJ2-2,CASSLTGMVTGELFF,TGTGCCAGCAGCCTGACAGGGATGGTAACCGGGGAGCTGTTTTTT
.,TRBD2,TRBV11-2,TRBJ2-1,CASSLEGGSSYNEQFF,TGTGCCAGCAGCTTAGAGGGGGGGAGCTCCTACAATGAGCAGTTCTTC
once,TRBD2,TRBV6-1,TRBJ2-1,CASSPDTSGYNEQFF,TGTGCCAGCAGTCCGGACACTAGCGGGTACAATGAGCAGTTCTTC
once,TRBD2,TRBV19,TRBJ2-7,CASSLTGGHEQYF,TGTGCCAGTAGTCTCACGGGGGGGCATGAGCAGTACTTC